Reported below is one T cell receptor (beta chain). Only a few counts were recorded for this clonotype. Its antigen specificity is not known. Nothing much larger sits one base from this clone, and base qualities are not available. The data were obtained in a study of human T cells and chemical hapten exposure listed by TCRdb under 2021. Regarding the study in general: For sensitization, 2% DPC in acetone was applied to a roughly 2 cm by roughly 2 cm area of upper inner arm skin. The mostly female patient cohort included alopecia areata with under or over 50% scalp involvement, alopecia totalis and alopecia universalis. Patient blood was sampled pre-sensitization (week 0) and at 2, 6 and about 24 weeks after DPC sensitization. Throughout the roughly 25-week study period, patients were also given weekly therapeutic DPC doses on the scalp. Libraries were combined into a pool for sequencing, and differences in TCR yield between samples came mainly from small differences in library volumes within the pool. For TCR sequencing, blood came from 25 to 35 alopecia patients at anywhere from one to four time points (pre-sensitization, 2, 6 and 24 weeks). Patch testing on the upper back used Finn chambers containing 0.01% DPC, with scoring done after 6 days according to International Contact Dermatitis Research Group standards. Peripheral blood TCR repertoire changes were tracked in vivo in alopecia patients during primary and secondary sensitization to the hapten diphenylcyclopropenone (DPC). The investigation overall reported the following: Significantly more large CDR3 similarity clusters were formed by expanded TCRs than by pre-sensitization or healthy control sets, consistent with antigen-driven responses. Repeated subsampling changed both the strength of the expansion versus patch-test correlation and the threshold at which that correlation became significant. Because every patient had alopecia, a presumed autoimmune disease, the patients' immune response might differ from that of healthy individuals. DPC sensitization did not change the number of TCRs with a frequency above 1 in 1000, and there was no evidence of changes in global repertoire structure. A positive correlation was found between the number of PT1 expanded TCRs and patch test score, with significance reached at thresholds 8, 16 and 32 but not 4.

V is pared back by 6 bases and J by 1 base, with 12 bases lying between the germline termini. CDR1 and CDR2 are read off the germline V gene as SQVTM and ANQGSEA. The CDR3 measures 13 amino acids from cysteine to phenylalanine. The only DNA kept is the CDR3, 39 bases in frame from the first base. Sample time point, as interpreted from the label and publication: pre-sensitization, week 0. The treatment or condition label for this specimen denotes: therapeutic diphenylcyclopropenone sensitization with weekly scalp DPC. Blood at each patch-test visit was drawn before the patch test was applied. Patients were considered eligible if aged 18 to 70, diagnosed with alopecia and deemed suitable for DPC therapy, and patients were excluded if pregnant. Total RNA was extracted from unfractionated whole blood that had been collected in Tempus Blood RNA tubes. Receptors were amplified or captured by RACE. For sequencing, a NextSeq 500 was employed. Library preparation attached unique molecular identifiers to individual cDNA molecules for quantitative, reproducible TCR counting. Each blood RNA sample was used to sequence both TCR alpha and TCR beta chains. Per the source publication's procedure: Samples had a median of approximately 96,000 TCRs, with a range from about 23,224 to 700,000. V, J and CDR3 annotation of the TCR reads was carried out using the Decombinator software suite. To make PS versus PT1 abundance plots, every sample was subsampled to the same number of TCRs (28,000). TCRs were defined as expanded if absent before sensitization and observed at least eight times at the 2-week time point. TCRdb redid the processing of the public reads, applying fastp at Q25 and MiXCR, and retained in-frame beta chains. Rows with a matching CDR3 protein are joined into one entry that keeps the most common DNA and genes. The V and J calls here are based on TCRdb, not the publication. The sample table shows some 360,000 distinct CDR3 sequences, and less than 6.5% are seen once. About 2.5% of the sample is held by the ten biggest clonotypes.

This receptor was obtained from a woman aged 45-65 years with alopecia areata. Some clones in this sample may be carry-over from other donors' samples. The V gene is TRBV29-1 and the J gene is TRBJ1-1; no D gene can be assigned with confidence. The source material was whole blood, sampled in connection with sensitization to the hapten diphenylcyclopropenone (DPC). The CDR3 reads CSVPIPGNTEAFF. The DNA reads as follows: TGCAGCGTCCCCATCCCGGGGAACACTGAAGCTTTCTTT.